A single sample gave rise to the 17 T cell receptor beta chains below, sequenced in a study of T cell responses to AZD1222 COVID-19 vaccine. Sequencing used immunoSEQ multiplex PCR; TCRdb keeps in-frame clones, though not all of them. The repertoire holds 55,000 to 85,000 clones, 65% to 85% seen once, with roughly 9.8% in the top ten. The source material was peripheral blood, sampled on day 0 of AZD1222 vaccination. The receptors stem from an adult in good health.

The V gene is TRBV10-2, the J gene TRBJ1-6, with TRBD1 matching 8 bases. Germline V lookup: CDR1 WSHSY, CDR2 SAAADI. The CDR3 length is 16 residues. The J segment lost 6 bases and the V segment lost 6 bases, leaving 10 bases of the junction unmatched. CDR3: CASRPRTGLSNSPLHF. The DNA of the CDR3 is TGCGCCAGCAGGCCCCGGACAGGGCTTAGTAATTCACCCCTCCACTTT.

This clone has just one count. This CDR3 reads CAWSGGPYTEAFF. CDR3 nucleotide sequence: TGTGCCTGGAGTGGTGGGCCTTACACTGAAGCTTTCTTT. This rearrangement joins TRBV30 to TRBJ1-1; D not resolved. Trimming removed 1 base at V and 3 bases at J, with 9 bases between. Per the germline V gene, CDR1 is GTSNPN and CDR2 is SVGIG (reference sequence). The CDR3 loop spans 13 amino acids.

The chain carries TRBV4-1 and TRBJ1-1; D may be TRBD1 (6 bases). Trimming pared 0 bases from V and 0 bases from J, leaving 11 bases between. The CDR3 spans 16 residues. The germline CDR1 and CDR2 sequences are MGHRA and YSYEKL. The CDR3 coding sequence is TGCGCCAGCAGCCAAGAGGGGGCGCCTGTGAACACTGAAGCTTTCTTT. As protein: CASSQEGAPVNTEAFF.

The chain employs TRBV2 and TRBJ2-3; TRBD2 matches at 7 bases. This CDR3 contains 14 residues. Germline trimming cut 4 bases from V and 3 bases from J; bases unmatched to any gene: 4. Looked up from germline, CDR1 is SNHLY and CDR2 is FYNNEI. CDR3 in amino acids: CASSGLAVTDTQYF. CDR3 coding DNA: TGTGCCAGCAGTGGGCTAGCGGTGACAGATACGCAGTATTTT.

This clone was recorded once. The chain's CDR3 is CASRRDSQRNSPLHF. The DNA for the CDR3 is TGTGCCAGCAGAAGGGACAGTCAAAGGAATTCACCCCTCCACTTT. V gene TRBV2 combines with J gene TRBJ1-6, with 7 bases matching TRBD1. J was trimmed by 7 bases and V by 6 bases; bases with no gene match: 9. Germline lookup yields CDR1 SNHLY and CDR2 FYNNEI. This CDR3 comprises 15 residues.

As regards this clone: Other DNA sequences within the sample encode an identical CDR3. CDR3 sequence: CASSPPGTGGNYGYTF. CDR3 bases: TGTGCCAGCTCACCACCAGGGACAGGCGGGAACTATGGCTACACCTTC. The chain recombines TRBV18 with TRBJ1-2, with 8 bases lining up with TRBD1. From germline, CDR1 is KGHSH and CDR2 LQKENI. With V trimmed by 0 bases and J by 2 bases, 5 bases remained unmatched. The CDR3 loop spans 16 amino acids.

This chain uses TRBV7-9 with TRBJ2-3; 9 bases match TRBD1. V was pared by 1 base and J by 2 bases, with 13 bases of the junction left unmatched. The CDR3 has 19 residues. Per germline, CDR1 SEHNR and CDR2 FQNEAQ (reference sequence). For the CDR3, the DNA is TGTGCCAGCAGCTTAGGGAGGATCGCGGGACAGGGTAACACAGATACGCAGTATTTT. Translating gives CASSLGRIAGQGNTDTQYF.

The rearrangement joins TRBV18 to TRBJ1-5, with TRBD1 matching over 7 bases. This CDR3 region has 17 residues. With 2 bases clipped from V and 2 bases from J, the junction kept 9 bases outside the gene matches. Germline CDR1 is KGHSH and CDR2 is LQKENI. The CDR3 loop is CASSPNVRTGGNQPQHF. The CDR3 DNA is TGTGCCAGCTCACCAAATGTCAGGACAGGCGGCAATCAGCCCCAGCATTTT.

The J gene is TRBJ2-7, the V gene TRBV18; D ambiguous. This CDR3 has 13 amino acids. The germline gives CDR1 KGHSH, CDR2 LQKENI. Trimming removed 3 bases from V and 2 bases from J, with 8 bases in between. This chain's CDR3 is CASSPSEAYEQYF. Here the CDR3 DNA reads TGTGCCAGCTCACCTTCAGAAGCCTACGAGCAGTACTTC.

A single count supports this clone. The V call is TRBV12-5, the J call TRBJ1-5; maybe TRBD1 (5 bases). Germline V gene sequence: CDR1 LGHNT, CDR2 FRNRAP. V lost 5 bases to trimming and J lost 6 bases, with 8 bases between them. CDR3 length: 12 amino acids. The CDR3 nucleotides read TGTGCTAGTGGTCTTGACAGTCAGCCCCAGCATTTT. Encoded protein: CASGLDSQPQHF. The full variable domain, in which reference TRBV12-5 and TRBJ1-5 provide the parts outside the CDR3, is DARVTQTPRHKVTEMGQEVTMRCQPILGHNTVFWYRQTMMQGLELLAYFRNRAPLDDSGMPKDRFSAEMPDATLATLKIQPSEPRDSAVYFCASGLDSQPQHFGDGTRLSIL.

V and J are TRBV28 and TRBJ1-4, with D unclear. Trimming left V 7 bases short and J 7 bases short, with 10 bases between. The CDR3 consists of 12 residues. CDR1 is MDHEN and CDR2 is SYDVKM in the germline V gene. The DNA for the CDR3 is TGTGCCAGCAACGCAGGTGGTGAAAAACTGTTTTTT. Protein: CASNAGGEKLFF.

This clone has only one observation. This chain uses TRBV5-1 with TRBJ1-1; a weak D match, TRBD1 (5 bases). V shed 3 bases and J shed 0 bases, with 12 bases lying between them. The CDR3 is 15 amino acids. Per the germline V gene, CDR1 is SGHRS and CDR2 is YFSETQ. CDR3 coding DNA: TGCGCCAGCAGCTCATTATCGACAGTGAACACTGAAGCTTTCTTT. Translated, it gives CASSSLSTVNTEAFF.

The chain couples TRBV14 to TRBJ2-5; TRBD2 is a possible D gene (5 bases). The germline V and J ends were trimmed by 4 bases and 4 bases, with 16 bases remaining between them. CDR3 size: 15 residues. Germline-derived CDR1 and CDR2 are SGHDN and FVKESK. The CDR3 is CASSPSLAFGETQYF. CDR3 DNA sequence: TGTGCCAGCAGCCCCAGCCTAGCATTTGGAGAGACCCAGTACTTC.

The chain employs TRBV28 and TRBJ1-5; TRBD1 matches 9 bases. This CDR3 region has 17 residues. In germline, CDR1 is MDHEN, CDR2 SYDVKM. V was clipped by 7 bases and J by 0 bases; unmatched bases: 10. As DNA, the CDR3 is TGTGCCAGCAAGACAGGGGGGATAACTTATAGCAATCAGCCCCAGCATTTT. Translation gives CASKTGGITYSNQPQHF.

The V gene is TRBV6-2 or TRBV6-3, the J gene TRBJ2-5, with D hard to call. The V end lost 2 bases, the J end lost 1 base, and 8 bases lay between the germline ends. Germline-derived CDR1 and CDR2 are MNHEY and SVGEGT. This CDR3 spans 14 amino acids. CDR3 region: CASSYVNSQETQYF. In DNA, the CDR3 is TGTGCCAGCAGTTACGTGAATTCCCAAGAGACCCAGTACTTC.

This clone was recorded only once. This CDR3 reads CASSFGSYEQYF. The CDR3 coding sequence is TGTGCCAGCAGTTTTGGATCCTACGAGCAGTACTTC. The genes are TRBV12-3 or TRBV12-4 and TRBJ2-7; D is uncertain. V lost 3 bases to trimming and J lost 1 base, with 4 bases between them. CDR3 length: 12 residues.

The rearrangement joins TRBV28 to TRBJ1-1; the D gene is possibly TRBD1 (5 bases). CDR1 is MDHEN and CDR2 is SYDVKM in the germline V gene. Trimming shortened V by 6 bases and J by 0 bases, and 11 bases separated the two germline ends. CDR3 length: 14 amino acids. CDR3: CASRTGGMNTEAFF. CDR3 DNA: TGTGCCAGCAGAACAGGAGGCATGAACACTGAAGCTTTCTTT.